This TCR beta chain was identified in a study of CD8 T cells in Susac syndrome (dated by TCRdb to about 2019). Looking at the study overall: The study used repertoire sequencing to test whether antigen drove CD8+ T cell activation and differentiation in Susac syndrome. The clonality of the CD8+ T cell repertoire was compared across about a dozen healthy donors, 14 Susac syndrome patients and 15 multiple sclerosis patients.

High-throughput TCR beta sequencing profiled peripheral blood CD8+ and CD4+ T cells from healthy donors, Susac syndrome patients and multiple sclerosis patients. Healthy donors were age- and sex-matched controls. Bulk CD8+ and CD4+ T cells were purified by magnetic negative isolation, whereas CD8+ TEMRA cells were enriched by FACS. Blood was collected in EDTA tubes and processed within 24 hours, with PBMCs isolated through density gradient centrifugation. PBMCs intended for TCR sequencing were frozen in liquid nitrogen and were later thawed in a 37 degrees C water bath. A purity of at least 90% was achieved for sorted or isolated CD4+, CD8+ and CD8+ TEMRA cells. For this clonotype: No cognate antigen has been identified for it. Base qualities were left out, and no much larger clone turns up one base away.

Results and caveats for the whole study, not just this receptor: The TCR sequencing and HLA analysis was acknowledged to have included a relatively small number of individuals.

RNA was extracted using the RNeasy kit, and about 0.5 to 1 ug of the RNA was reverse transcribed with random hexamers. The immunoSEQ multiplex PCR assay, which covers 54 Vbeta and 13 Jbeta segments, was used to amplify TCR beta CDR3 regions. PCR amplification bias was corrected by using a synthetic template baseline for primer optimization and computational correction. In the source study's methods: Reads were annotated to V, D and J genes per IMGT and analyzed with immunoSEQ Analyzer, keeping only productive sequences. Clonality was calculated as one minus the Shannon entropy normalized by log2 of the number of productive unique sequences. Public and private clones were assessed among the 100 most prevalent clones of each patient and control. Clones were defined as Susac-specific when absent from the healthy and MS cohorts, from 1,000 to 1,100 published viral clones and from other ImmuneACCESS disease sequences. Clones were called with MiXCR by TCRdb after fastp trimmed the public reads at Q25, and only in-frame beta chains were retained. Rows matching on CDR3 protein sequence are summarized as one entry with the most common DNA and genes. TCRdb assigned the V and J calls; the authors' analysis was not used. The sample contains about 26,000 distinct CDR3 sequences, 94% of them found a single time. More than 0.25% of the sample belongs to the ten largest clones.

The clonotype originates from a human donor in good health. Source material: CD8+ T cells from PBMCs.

Read as DNA, the sequence is TGCGCCAGCAGCCAAGATCCTCTTTATTATGAGCAGTTCTTC. This yields the protein CASSQDPLYYEQFF. The rearranged segments are TRBV4-3 and TRBJ2-1; no D segment can be confidently identified. Between the V and J ends, shortened by 0 bases and 8 bases respectively, the junction contains 11 bases. According to the germline V gene, CDR1 reads LGHNA and CDR2 reads YSLEER. The CDR3 spans 14 residues, from the cysteine through the phenylalanine. Only CDR3 DNA is held: 42 bases, read in frame from base 1.